This passage covers 8 T cell receptor beta chains from one sample sequenced in a study of shared clonotypes between healthy human individuals. Clones were read by immunoSEQ multiplex PCR, and TCRdb kept only the in-frame ones, dropping some. The table shows around 600,000 clones, with around 96% occurring only once. CD45RO-negative, CCR7-selected cells formed the naive CD8 fraction, which excluded terminally differentiated effector memory CD45RA+ cells. The sequenced material came from naive CD8+ T cells sorted from blood. These receptors originate from a woman aged 25 to 39 in good health.

This clone has only one observation. The rearrangement joins TRBV19 to TRBJ2-7; D is undetermined. V was pared by 3 bases and J by 8 bases, with 17 bases between. Germline CDR1 reads LNHDA; CDR2 reads SQIVND (reference sequence). CDR3 length equals 14 residues. CDR3 sequence (DNA): TGTGCCAGTAGTATTCCTGCTCTGGGTACTCAGCAGTACTTC. Protein sequence: CASSIPALGTQQYF. Variable domain in full (rest from reference TRBV19 and TRBJ2-7): DGGITQSPKYLFRKEGQNVTLSCEQNLNHDAMYWYRQDPGQGLRLIYYSQIVNDFQKGDIAEGYSVSREKKESFPLTVTSAQKNPTAFYLCASSIPALGTQQYFGPGTRLTVT.

Here the CDR3 DNA reads TGTGCCAGCATATTGACAGGGGCGGCTTTGGCATTGAATGAGCAGTTCTTC. Amino acid sequence: CASILTGAALALNEQFF. This chain connects TRBV27 to TRBJ2-1, with 8 bases matching TRBD1. The CDR3 covers 17 residues. Germline lookup yields CDR1 MNHEY and CDR2 SMNVEV (reference sequence). V lost 7 bases, J lost 7 bases, and 18 bases stayed unmatched.

The chain carries TRBV29-1 and TRBJ1-1; D unresolved. Trimming pared 5 bases from V and 0 bases from J, leaving 10 bases between. This CDR3 has 13 amino acids. The germline gives CDR1 SQVTM, CDR2 ANQGSEA. The CDR3 DNA follows: TGCAGCGTTCTTATAAACGTGAACACTGAAGCTTTCTTT. This translates into CSVLINVNTEAFF.

The gene calls are TRBV18 and TRBJ2-1; 9 bases fit TRBD2. The CDR3 is 17 amino acids. The germline V gene encodes CDR1 KGHSH and CDR2 LQKENI. Trimming cost V 3 bases and J 4 bases; bases outside gene matches: 10. Here the CDR3 DNA reads TGTGCCAGCTCACCGGTCTCTAGCGGGAACTATTACAATGAGCAGTTCTTC. Its protein product is CASSPVSSGNYYNEQFF.

J is TRBJ2-2 and V is TRBV27; D tentatively reads TRBD1 or TRBD2 (5 bases each). The V gene lost 2 bases and the J gene lost 2 bases, with 9 bases spanning the gap. Germline V gives CDR1 MNHEY, CDR2 SMNVEV (reference sequence). CDR3 length equals 15 residues. CDR3 sequence reads: CASSLGTDNTGELFF. In DNA, the CDR3 is TGTGCCAGCAGTTTAGGGACGGACAACACCGGGGAGCTGTTTTTT.

The table lists this clone with a count of one. The rearrangement uses TRBV19 and TRBJ2-7, with D perhaps TRBD1 or TRBD2 (5 bases each). Germline V gene data show CDR1 as LNHDA and CDR2 as SQIVND (reference sequence). CDR3 length: 14 residues. V was cut by 3 bases and J by 2 bases, with 11 bases left in between. CDR3 sequence (DNA): TGTGCCAGTAGTATGGGGGACGGGCCCTACGAGCAGTACTTC. This sequence encodes CASSMGDGPYEQYF.

The CDR3 sequence is CASSEGTVSSYEQYF. CDR3 coding DNA: TGTGCCAGCAGTGAAGGGACAGTCAGCTCCTACGAGCAGTACTTC. The chain carries TRBV6-1 and TRBJ2-7; D perhaps matches TRBD1 (6 bases). The length of the CDR3 is 15 residues. Trimming took off 1 base at V and 0 bases at J, with 10 bases between the two ends. CDR1 MNHNS and CDR2 SASEGT come from the germline V gene.

V gene TRBV18 combines with J gene TRBJ2-3; D may be TRBD1 (5 bases). The CDR3 runs to 11 residues. Deletions cut 6 bases from V and 5 bases from J, with 6 bases between. CDR1 is KGHSH, CDR2 LQKENI, per germline. This CDR3 is CASSTGDTQYF. CDR3 bases: TGTGCCAGCTCCACAGGAGATACGCAGTATTTT.